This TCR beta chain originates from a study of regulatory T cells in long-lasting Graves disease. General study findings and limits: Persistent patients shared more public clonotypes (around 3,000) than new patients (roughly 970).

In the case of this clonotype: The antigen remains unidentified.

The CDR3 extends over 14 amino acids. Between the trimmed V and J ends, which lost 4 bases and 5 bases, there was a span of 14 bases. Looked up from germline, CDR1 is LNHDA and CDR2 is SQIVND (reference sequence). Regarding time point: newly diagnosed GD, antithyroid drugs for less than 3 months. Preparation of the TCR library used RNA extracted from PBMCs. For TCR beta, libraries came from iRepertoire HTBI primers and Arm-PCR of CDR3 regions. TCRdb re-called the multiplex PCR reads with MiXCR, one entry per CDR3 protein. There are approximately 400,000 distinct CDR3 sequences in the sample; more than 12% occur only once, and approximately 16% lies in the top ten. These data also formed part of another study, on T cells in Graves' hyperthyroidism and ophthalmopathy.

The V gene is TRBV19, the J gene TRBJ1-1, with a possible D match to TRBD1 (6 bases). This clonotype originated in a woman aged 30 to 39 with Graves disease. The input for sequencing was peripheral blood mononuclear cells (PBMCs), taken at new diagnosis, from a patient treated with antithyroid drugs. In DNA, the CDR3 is TGTGCCAGTAGTAGGCGACAGGTCCCTACTGAAGCTTTCTTT. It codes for CASSRRQVPTEAFF.